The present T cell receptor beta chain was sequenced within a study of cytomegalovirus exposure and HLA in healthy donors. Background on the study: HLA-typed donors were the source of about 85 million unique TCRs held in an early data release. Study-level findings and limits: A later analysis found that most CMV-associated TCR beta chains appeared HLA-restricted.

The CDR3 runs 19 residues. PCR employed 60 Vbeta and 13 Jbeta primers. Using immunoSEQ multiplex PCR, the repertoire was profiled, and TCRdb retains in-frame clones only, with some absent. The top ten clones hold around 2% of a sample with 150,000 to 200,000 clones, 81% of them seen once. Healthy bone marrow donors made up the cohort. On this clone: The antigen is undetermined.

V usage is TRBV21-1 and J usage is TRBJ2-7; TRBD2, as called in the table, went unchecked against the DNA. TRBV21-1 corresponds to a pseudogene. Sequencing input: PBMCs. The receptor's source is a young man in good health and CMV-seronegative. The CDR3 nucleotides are TGTGCCAGCAGCAAACCAAAGCAGGAGACTAGCGGGAGAGGGCACGAGCAGTACTTC. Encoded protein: CASSKPKQETSGRGHEQYF.